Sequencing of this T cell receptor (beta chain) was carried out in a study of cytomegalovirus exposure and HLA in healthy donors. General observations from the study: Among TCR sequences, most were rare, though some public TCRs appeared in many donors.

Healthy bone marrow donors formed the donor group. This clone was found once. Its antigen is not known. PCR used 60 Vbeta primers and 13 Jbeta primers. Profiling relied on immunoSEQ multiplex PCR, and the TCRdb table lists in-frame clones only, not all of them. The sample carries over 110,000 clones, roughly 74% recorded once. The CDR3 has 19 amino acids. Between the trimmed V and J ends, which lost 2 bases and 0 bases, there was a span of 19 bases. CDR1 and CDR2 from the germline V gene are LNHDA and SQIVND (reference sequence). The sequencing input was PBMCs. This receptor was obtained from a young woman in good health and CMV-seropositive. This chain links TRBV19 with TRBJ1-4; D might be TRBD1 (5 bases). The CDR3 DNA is TGTGCCAGTAGTATAACGCGTGTCGGGGGGACCGCAACTAATGAAAAACTGTTTTTT. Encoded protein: CASSITRVGGTATNEKLFF.